This is a list of T cell receptor beta chains from one sample in a study of blood T cells in healthy people across ages. TCRdb re-called the 5' RACE reads through MiXCR, storing one row per CDR3 protein. In the table there are around 520,000 distinct CDR3 sequences, 27% of which are singletons. These sequences were also reported in another study, on T cells of mothers and their children.

Sequenced material: blood. The source of these receptors is a boy between 2 and 10 years old in good health. CDR3s include the opening cysteine and the closing phenylalanine or tryptophan. The D gene is left open where the match is weak. Only some rows state a clone size, as once, few, many or a class for expanded clones.

size | J | V | D | DNA | CDR3
- | TRBJ2-1 | TRBV20-1 | - | TGCAGTGCCTCAGGTCCAGGCTCTATGGGCGACAATGAGCAGTTCTTC | CSASGPGSMGDNEQFF
- | TRBJ2-1 | TRBV30 | - | TGTGCCTGGAGTGTAGTTCTGGGGGACACGGAGTTCTTC | CAWSVVLGDTEFF
- | TRBJ2-7 | TRBV5-1 | TRBD1 | TGCGCCAGCAGCTTGGCCGGGACAGGGGGCTCCTACGAGCAGTACTTC | CASSLAGTGGSYEQYF
once | TRBJ2-5 | TRBV5-1 | - | TGCGCCAGCAGCAAAACGGGGCCAGTTATAGAGACCCAGTACTTC | CASSKTGPVIETQYF
- | TRBJ1-3 | TRBV6-2/TRBV6-3 | - | TGTGCCAGCAGGGACTCTGGAAACACCATATATTTT | CASRDSGNTIYF
- | TRBJ2-7 | TRBV10-3 | TRBD2 | TGTGCCATCGGCCCGAGGACTAGCGGGAGTGGGAGCTCCTACGAGCAGTACTTC | CAIGPRTSGSGSSYEQYF
- | TRBJ2-1 | TRBV27 | TRBD2 | TGTGCCAGCAGCGGGGGTGTAGGGCTAGCGGGAGGGCCTGGGCAGTTCTTC | CASSGGVGLAGGPGQFF
few | TRBJ2-3 | TRBV5-1 | - | TGCGCCAGCAGCGAAGGACGGCCTGGGAATACGCAGTATTTT | CASSEGRPGNTQYF
- | TRBJ2-2 | TRBV12-3/TRBV12-4 | TRBD1 | TGTGCCAGTGGTACGACAGGGCTAGCCGGGGAGCTGTTTTTT | CASGTTGLAGELFF
few | TRBJ2-4 | TRBV11-2 | TRBD2 | TGTGCCAGCAGCCTTAGCGGGAGAGCAGACATTCAGTACTTC | CASSLSGRADIQYF